What follows are 28 T cell receptor beta chains derived from one specimen sequenced in a study of response to subunit inactivated influenza vaccine. TCRdb ran MiXCR on the RT-PCR reads and lists one entry per CDR3 protein. The table lists fewer than 600,000 distinct CDR3 sequences, 6% to 9% of them singletons. This sample comprised PBMCs from blood, obtained less than 25 months after vaccination. These receptors were obtained from a man between 50 and 69 years old who received an inactivated influenza vaccine.

V is TRBV18 and J is TRBJ2-7, with unresolved D. Trimming took off 1 base at V and 0 bases at J, with 7 bases between the two ends. Germline loops: CDR1 KGHSH, CDR2 LQKENI. The CDR3 spans 14 residues. The CDR3 DNA sequence: TGTGCCAGCTCACCACGAGTTAGCTCCTACGAGCAGTACTTC. This translates into CASSPRVSSYEQYF.

This clonotype was observed at least ten times. The chain couples TRBV5-8 to TRBJ1-3, with 7 bases matching TRBD1. CDR3 length equals 15 residues. Germline assignment: CDR1 SGHTS and CDR2 YDEGEE. Germline trimming cut 4 bases from V and 4 bases from J; bases unmatched to any gene: 8. The CDR3 spells CASSNDRVGGNTIYF. CDR3 DNA sequence: TGTGCCAGCAGCAACGACAGGGTGGGAGGAAACACCATATATTTT.

This clonotype has more than one count but fewer than ten. The chain is built from TRBV6-2 or TRBV6-3 and TRBJ1-5; weak D call: TRBD1 (5 bases). V lost 5 bases, J lost 3 bases, and 14 bases lay in between. CDR3 size: 15 residues. Germline lookup yields CDR1 MNHEY and CDR2 SVGEGT. DNA of the CDR3: TGTGCCAGCAGTGACGGGACGAGGGACAATCAGCCCCAGCATTTT. It translates to CASSDGTRDNQPQHF.

The V gene is TRBV5-1, the J gene TRBJ2-2, with TRBD1 matching over 8 bases. Germline V gives CDR1 SGHRS, CDR2 YFSETQ. The length of the CDR3 is 15 residues. V gave up 8 bases and J gave up 0 bases; unmatched junction bases: 6. The CDR3, as DNA: TGCGCCAGTTCGGACAGGGCCACGAACACCGGGGAGCTGTTTTTT. The encoded protein is CASSDRATNTGELFF.

This clonotype was seen ten or more times. The genes are TRBV20-1 and TRBJ1-5; tentatively, D is TRBD1 (6 bases). The germline V and J ends were trimmed by 2 bases and 4 bases, with 12 bases remaining between them. The CDR3 runs 14 residues. The V gene's germline CDR1 is DFQATT and CDR2 SNEGSKA (reference sequence). The CDR3 sequence is CSARMGGANQPQHF. CDR3 coding DNA: TGCAGTGCTAGAATGGGGGGGGCTAATCAGCCCCAGCATTTT.

This clonotype appeared many times. The genes are TRBV5-1 and TRBJ2-1; no firm D call. The CDR3 is 16 residues long. V lost 3 bases to trimming and J lost 1 base, with 14 bases between them. CDR1 SGHRS and CDR2 YFSETQ come from the germline V gene. The CDR3 region is CASSSYTITSYNEQFF. The CDR3 nucleotides are TGCGCCAGCAGCTCGTATACAATAACTTCCTACAATGAGCAGTTCTTC.

The chain combines TRBV5-1 with TRBJ2-1, with 11 bases that match TRBD2. Losses at the gene ends were 5 bases for V and 5 bases for J; bases not matched to a gene: 6. Germline CDR1 is SGHRS and CDR2 is YFSETQ. CDR3 length equals 15 residues. The CDR3 protein is CASSATSGRNNEQFF. Here the CDR3 DNA reads TGCGCCAGCAGTGCCACTAGCGGGAGAAACAATGAGCAGTTCTTC.

The chain couples TRBV20-1 to TRBJ2-1, with 12 positions matching TRBD2. The CDR3 is 16 residues long. V trimming: 0 bases; J trimming: 8 bases; junction bases outside the gene matches: 8. Germline loops: CDR1 DFQATT, CDR2 SNEGSKA (reference sequence). CDR3 nucleotides: TGCAGTGCTAGAGATCCACTAGCGGGGGGAGAGGATGAGCAGTTCTTC. Translated: CSARDPLAGGEDEQFF.

This chain connects TRBV19 to TRBJ1-5; D is uncertain. This CDR3 region has 13 residues. Germline V gene sequence: CDR1 LNHDA, CDR2 SQIVND (reference sequence). Trimming cost V 4 bases and J 3 bases, with 7 bases left between them. The CDR3 DNA sequence: TGTGCCAGTAGTACCCGAAACAATCAGCCCCAGCATTTT. Its protein product is CASSTRNNQPQHF.

There are a few counts of this clonotype. The chain combines TRBV30 with TRBJ1-5; no definite D call. The CDR3 runs to 13 residues. Trimming left V 2 bases short and J 3 bases short, with 8 bases between. The V gene's germline CDR1 is GTSNPN and CDR2 SVGIG (reference sequence). The CDR3 here is CAWSRLSNQPQHF. The CDR3 DNA sequence: TGTGCCTGGAGTCGACTGTCCAATCAGCCCCAGCATTTT.

The gene calls are TRBV20-1 and TRBJ2-7; 12 positions match TRBD1. The length of the CDR3 is 14 residues. The germline V gene encodes CDR1 DFQATT and CDR2 SNEGSKA (reference sequence). The ends lost 2 bases at V and 6 bases at J; junction bases unmatched: 5. CDR3 DNA sequence: TGCAGTGCTAGAACCGGGACAGGGGGCGGCGAGCAGTACTTC. Translation: CSARTGTGGGEQYF.

This clonotype was seen many times. One end of the junction does not line up with germline, which may come from a read error. This chain links TRBV12-3 or TRBV12-4 with TRBJ2-5; D unresolved. The CDR3 contains 13 residues. CDR3 loop: CASSLGIQETQYF. The DNA for the CDR3 is TGTGCCAGCAGCTTAGGGATCCAAGAGACCCAGTACTTC.

V gene TRBV7-2 combines with J gene TRBJ1-2; 7 nucleotides match TRBD1. Trimming cost V 5 bases and J 6 bases; bases outside gene matches: 9. The germline V gene encodes CDR1 SGHTA and CDR2 FQGNSA. CDR3 length: 14 residues. The CDR3 reads CASSPGTVSDGYTF. CDR3 DNA sequence: TGTGCCAGCAGCCCAGGGACAGTCTCGGATGGCTACACCTTC.

J is TRBJ2-7 and V is TRBV2; 10 bases agree with TRBD1. V trimming: 11 bases; J trimming: 2 bases; junction bases outside the gene matches: 0. The CDR3 covers 11 residues. The germline CDR1 and CDR2 sequences are SNHLY and FYNNEI. CDR3 in DNA: TGTGCCGGGACAGGGGCCTACGAGCAGTACTTC. Translated, it gives CAGTGAYEQYF. Supplemented by reference TRBV2 and TRBJ2-7, the full variable domain reads EPEVTQTPSHQVTQMGQEVILRCVPISNHLYFYWYRQILGQKVEFLVSFYNNEISEKSEIFDDQFSVERPDGSNFTLKIRSTKLEDSAMYFCAGTGAYEQYFGPGTRLTVT.

Many counts were recorded for this clonotype. The chain couples TRBV4-3 to TRBJ1-3; D is perhaps TRBD1 (6 bases). The CDR3 length is 16 residues. CDR1 is LGHNA, CDR2 YSLEER, per germline. The V end lost 0 bases, the J end lost 3 bases, and 12 bases lay between the germline ends. The CDR3 loop reads CASSQDRTAGGNTIYF. The DNA for the CDR3 is TGCGCCAGCAGCCAAGATCGGACAGCCGGTGGAAACACCATATATTTT.

Ten or more counts support this clonotype. The rearrangement joins TRBV7-2 to TRBJ2-1, with D unclear. Germline CDR1 reads SGHTA; CDR2 reads FQGNSA. V lost 8 bases, J lost 0 bases, and 14 bases lay in between. The CDR3 contains 15 residues. As DNA, the CDR3 is TGTGCCAGCCGCTCGGGCCGGAGCTCCTACAATGAGCAGTTCTTC. It translates to CASRSGRSSYNEQFF.

V and J are TRBV28 and TRBJ1-3, with unresolved D. The CDR3 is 16 residues long. V dropped 6 bases and J dropped 1 base, with 16 bases sitting between them. The germline V gene has CDR1 MDHEN and CDR2 SYDVKM. The CDR3 loop reads CASSSPGGKSGNTIYF. Written as DNA, the CDR3 is TGTGCCAGCAGCTCCCCGGGAGGGAAGTCTGGAAACACCATATATTTT.

This chain joins TRBV12-3 or TRBV12-4 and TRBJ2-3; possibly TRBD1 for D (6 bases). With 1 base removed from V and 4 bases from J, the gap between germline ends came to 9 bases. The length of the CDR3 is 14 residues. CDR3: CASSLESGADTQYF. CDR3 DNA: TGTGCCAGCAGTTTAGAGTCAGGGGCAGATACGCAGTATTTT.

There are a few counts of this clonotype. J is TRBJ2-3 and V is TRBV20-1; no clear D gene. V was cut by 7 bases and J by 0 bases, with 11 bases left in between. CDR1 is DFQATT and CDR2 is SNEGSKA in the germline V gene (reference sequence). The CDR3 sequence is 13 residues long. The CDR3: CSVRPTSTDTQYF. For the CDR3, the DNA is TGCAGTGTAAGGCCTACTAGCACAGATACGCAGTATTTT.

Ten or more counts support this clonotype. The chain joins TRBV5-1 to TRBJ2-4; D might be TRBD1 (6 bases). The CDR3 runs to 15 residues. Per the germline V gene, CDR1 is SGHRS and CDR2 is YFSETQ. Trimming removed 0 bases from V and 5 bases from J, with 12 bases in between. The CDR3 reads CASSLAGQIENIQYF. In DNA, the CDR3 is TGCGCCAGCAGCTTGGCCGGACAGATCGAAAACATTCAGTACTTC.

This chain's CDR3 is CASSPIPGQVQSEQFF. The CDR3 nucleotides are TGTGCCAGCAGTCCAATTCCGGGACAGGTTCAATCGGAGCAGTTCTTC. The rearrangement joins TRBV5-4 to TRBJ2-1; 8 nucleotides line up with TRBD1. V shed 5 bases, J shed 10 bases, and the junction held 17 bases outside the gene matches. Germline CDR1 and CDR2: SGHNT and YYREEE (reference sequence). CDR3 length: 16 residues.

This clonotype was recorded a few times. The chain is built from TRBV20-1 and TRBJ1-2; no firm D call. V was clipped by 3 bases and J by 1 base, with 9 bases between them. CDR1 and CDR2 from the germline V gene are DFQATT and SNEGSKA (reference sequence). The CDR3 is 13 amino acids. The CDR3 DNA is TGCAGTGCTAGTCCCCGAATTAACTATGGCTACACCTTC. Translating it yields CSASPRINYGYTF.

This clonotype was seen repeatedly, ten times or more. The chain uses TRBV7-2 and TRBJ2-7; 11 nucleotides match TRBD2. Unmatched junction bases numbered 9, after V lost 5 bases and J lost 3 bases. Germline values: CDR1 SGHTA, CDR2 FQGNSA. This CDR3 has 16 amino acids. The CDR3 DNA reads TGTGCCAGCAGCACTAGACTAGCGGGAAAACACTACGAGCAGTACTTC. Amino acids: CASSTRLAGKHYEQYF.

The gene calls are TRBV18 and TRBJ2-5, with 8 bases matching TRBD1. This CDR3 is built from 16 residues. Trimming removed 3 bases from V and 2 bases from J; junction bases left unmatched: 8. The germline V gene encodes CDR1 KGHSH and CDR2 LQKENI. DNA of the CDR3: TGTGCCAGCTCACCCTTACCCAGGACAGGGCAAGAGACCCAGTACTTC. Encoded protein: CASSPLPRTGQETQYF.

The chain carries TRBV19 and TRBJ2-7; maybe TRBD2 (5 bases). Germline values: CDR1 LNHDA, CDR2 SQIVND (reference sequence). The V and J ends lost 6 bases and 3 bases respectively, with 9 bases between them. The CDR3 consists of 12 residues. The CDR3 protein is CASSREGYEQYF. The CDR3 nucleotides read TGTGCCAGTAGCCGGGAAGGCTACGAGCAGTACTTC.

The gene calls are TRBV4-2 and TRBJ2-3; 11 positions agree with TRBD2. Per the germline V gene, CDR1 is LGHNA and CDR2 is YNFKEQ. The CDR3 loop spans 17 amino acids. Unmatched junction bases numbered 6, after V lost 2 bases and J lost 2 bases. As DNA, the CDR3 is TGTGCCAGCAGCCAATCGGCTAGCGGGGGGATCACAGATACGCAGTATTTT. Translation: CASSQSASGGITDTQYF.

The V and J genes are TRBV29-1 and TRBJ1-2; D is perhaps TRBD1 (5 bases). V shed 6 bases and J shed 8 bases, with 16 bases lying between them. CDR3 length: 12 residues. Germline-derived CDR1 and CDR2 are SQVTM and ANQGSEA. In DNA, the CDR3 is TGCAGCGTAACAACAGGATCCTCAGGCTACACCTTC. Protein sequence: CSVTTGSSGYTF.

In its sample, this clonotype was seen many times. The junction differs from germline at one of its ends, possibly a read error. Written as DNA, the CDR3 is TGTGCCAGCAGCTTATCGGGCGGCTGGCCCCAATTT. Protein product: CASSLSGGWPQF. The rearrangement uses TRBV7-9 and TRBJ1-4; D not certain. The CDR3 is made up of 12 amino acids. Per the germline V gene, CDR1 is SEHNR and CDR2 is FQNEAQ (reference sequence).